The 16 T cell receptor beta chains below all came from one sample that was sequenced in a study of CD8 T cells in ankylosing spondylitis. Via MiXCR, TCRdb re-called the 5' RACE reads, giving one row per CDR3 protein. This table holds under 250,000 distinct CDR3 sequences, roughly a third found once. Sequenced sample: blood, either unsorted or a sorted T cell fraction (not recorded which). The receptors here all came from a male donor with ankylosing spondylitis or in good health (not recorded which).

V and J are TRBV27 and TRBJ1-1, with D possibly matching TRBD1 (6 bases). V was cut by 6 bases and J by 4 bases, with 12 bases left in between. This CDR3 contains 13 residues. CDR1 MNHEY and CDR2 SMNVEV come from the germline V gene (reference sequence). The CDR3 is CASRRGGRTEAFF. CDR3 coding DNA: TGTGCCAGCAGGCGAGGGGGGCGCACTGAAGCTTTCTTT.

The sample holds a few counts of this clonotype. The rearrangement joins TRBV13 to TRBJ2-7; D remains ambiguous. This CDR3 region has 12 residues. Germline V lookup: CDR1 PRHDT, CDR2 FYEKMQ (reference sequence). V shed 5 bases and J shed 6 bases, with 11 bases lying between them. CDR3 coding DNA: TGTGCCAGCAGCGAAGGGTCAGGCGAGCAGTACTTC. Translated, it gives CASSEGSGEQYF.

This clonotype was detected only a few times. The chain employs TRBV4-1 and TRBJ2-1, with 8 nucleotides matching TRBD2. V shed 0 bases, J shed 7 bases, and the junction held 5 bases outside the gene matches. Germline CDR1 reads MGHRA; CDR2 reads YSYEKL. The CDR3 runs to 15 residues. The CDR3 coding sequence is TGCGCCAGCAGCCAAGAAGCGGGGGCGGGTAATGAGCAGTTCTTC. Amino acid sequence: CASSQEAGAGNEQFF.

This clonotype was observed a handful of times. The V call is TRBV12-3 or TRBV12-4, the J call TRBJ2-7; possibly TRBD1 or TRBD2 for D (6 bases each). The CDR3 contains 15 residues. Trimming took off 5 bases at V and 4 bases at J, with 18 bases between the two ends. The CDR3 sequence is CASSPVGGRVYEQYF. Here the CDR3 DNA reads TGTGCCAGCAGTCCCGTGGGGGGCAGGGTTTACGAGCAGTACTTC.

This clonotype was seen just once. The V and J genes are TRBV5-1 and TRBJ2-1; maybe TRBD2 (6 bases). The ends were cut back, 4 bases at V and 7 bases at J, with 15 bases in the middle. Germline assignment: CDR1 SGHRS and CDR2 YFSETQ. The CDR3 loop spans 14 amino acids. The CDR3: CASSMDGGANEQFF. The CDR3 bases are TGCGCCAGCAGCATGGACGGCGGGGCGAATGAGCAGTTCTTC.

The chain carries TRBV27 and TRBJ2-1; the D gene could be TRBD1 or TRBD2 (5 bases each). The CDR3 spans 14 residues. Germline CDR1 is MNHEY and CDR2 is SMNVEV (reference sequence). V was shortened by 6 bases and J by 7 bases, with 16 bases between the two germline ends. CDR3 DNA: TGTGCCAGCAGCCGGGACGCGCAACGTAATGAGCAGTTCTTC. Amino acids: CASSRDAQRNEQFF.

The chain couples TRBV12-3 or TRBV12-4 to TRBJ2-2; D is unresolved. The CDR3 is 13 residues long. Between the trimmed V and J ends, which lost 1 base and 8 bases, there was a span of 8 bases. The CDR3 sequence: CASSLGPRGELFF. The CDR3 region has the DNA TGTGCCAGCAGTTTAGGACCGAGGGGGGAGCTGTTTTTT.

This chain joins TRBV20-1 and TRBJ2-5, with D unclear. The CDR3 is 15 residues long. Deletions cut 1 base from V and 5 bases from J, with 17 bases between. Germline loops: CDR1 DFQATT, CDR2 SNEGSKA (reference sequence). CDR3: CSARAFGTPLETQYF. The CDR3 DNA reads as TGCAGTGCTAGAGCGTTCGGCACCCCCTTGGAGACCCAGTACTTC.

This rearrangement joins TRBV6-5 to TRBJ1-4, with unresolved D. From germline, CDR1 is MNHEY and CDR2 SVGAGI. The CDR3 spans 15 residues. The ends were cut back, 0 bases at V and 4 bases at J, with 9 bases in the middle. CDR3 region: CASSYSTGVNEKLFF. The CDR3 DNA sequence: TGTGCCAGCAGTTACTCGACCGGGGTTAATGAAAAACTGTTTTTT.

This clonotype appeared a few times. CDR3 bases: TGCAGCGCCTTAGGACTAGCGGCCAGCAATGAGCAGTTCTTC. It yields the protein CSALGLAASNEQFF. The rearrangement uses TRBV29-1 and TRBJ2-1, with 10 bases fitting TRBD2. Trimming at V came to 7 bases and at J to 6 bases, leaving 9 bases not matched to a gene. The CDR3 loop spans 14 amino acids. Germline V lookup: CDR1 SQVTM, CDR2 ANQGSEA.

J is TRBJ2-2 and V is TRBV12-3 or TRBV12-4; D possibly matches TRBD1 or TRBD2 (5 bases each). V was shortened by 4 bases and J by 5 bases, with 8 bases between the two germline ends. This CDR3 region has 13 residues. The CDR3 sequence is CASSSGTTGELFF. DNA of the CDR3: TGTGCCAGCAGTTCCGGGACGACCGGGGAGCTGTTTTTT.

V and J are TRBV5-6 and TRBJ1-1, with D possibly being TRBD1 (5 bases). Germline assignment: CDR1 SGHDT and CDR2 YYEEEE. This CDR3 is built from 15 residues. Trimming removed 5 bases from V and 0 bases from J, with 14 bases in between. The CDR3 sequence is CASSRGGPLNTEAFF. The CDR3, as DNA: TGTGCCAGCAGTAGGGGTGGGCCTTTGAACACTGAAGCTTTCTTT.

V usage is TRBV6-5 and J usage is TRBJ2-7; 8 nucleotides line up with TRBD1. Trimming took 0 bases from V and 4 from J; bases not matched to a gene: 5. Looked up from germline, CDR1 is MNHEY and CDR2 is SVGAGI. The CDR3 is made up of 15 amino acids. CDR3 region: CASSYSWDRPYEQYF. The CDR3 DNA sequence: TGTGCCAGCAGTTACTCGTGGGACAGGCCTTACGAGCAGTACTTC.

The chain combines TRBV3-1 with TRBJ2-7; no definite D call. The CDR3 is made up of 14 amino acids. Germline V gives CDR1 LGHDT, CDR2 YNNKEL (reference sequence). With 2 bases removed from V and 5 bases from J, the gap between germline ends came to 13 bases. CDR3 sequence: CASSQSSGVHEQYF. As DNA, the CDR3 is TGTGCCAGCAGCCAAAGCTCCGGAGTCCACGAGCAGTACTTC.

This clonotype was seen more than once but under ten times. The rearrangement joins TRBV29-1 to TRBJ1-4; TRBD1 might be the D (5 bases). Germline V gene data show CDR1 as SQVTM and CDR2 as ANQGSEA. V lost 6 bases to trimming and J lost 1 base, with 9 bases between them. There are 13 residues in the CDR3. This chain's CDR3 is CSVTDRTNEKLFF. The CDR3 nucleotides read TGCAGCGTGACTGACAGAACTAATGAAAAACTGTTTTTT.

This clonotype has just one count. The genes are TRBV5-1 and TRBJ1-1; a possible D gene is TRBD1 (5 bases). This CDR3 has 15 residues. V was cut by 5 bases and J by 5 bases, with 19 bases left in between. CDR1 SGHRS and CDR2 YFSETQ come from the germline V gene. The CDR3 DNA reads as TGCGCCAGCAGTTCCAACCCGGGACGGGGAACTGAAGCTTTCTTT. This encodes CASSSNPGRGTEAFF.